Listed below are T cell receptor beta chains from one sample, sequenced in a study of T-cell memory formation after mild COVID-19. TCRdb re-called the 5' RACE reads through MiXCR, storing one row per CDR3 protein. The profile covers around 340,000 distinct CDR3 sequences, with approximately 16% appearing a single time and more than 20% taken by the ten largest. Specimen: PBMCs or a T cell subset sorted from them (not recorded which). The receptor set was obtained from a young man who had mild COVID-19 (a few samples of this study predate the infection). Cell type and time point are not known. Both conserved end residues are trimmed from each CDR3.

j_gene	v_gene	CDR3aa
TRBJ1-1	TRBV20-1	SADTRVGKVGTEAF
TRBJ1-2	TRBV20-1	SARDRVNYGYT
TRBJ2-3	TRBV12-3/TRBV12-4	ASSSGGGDTQY
TRBJ2-1	TRBV9	ASSAHNEQF
TRBJ2-7	TRBV20-1	SARSRSSYEQY
TRBJ1-2	TRBV20-1	SAAPVGEGYT
TRBJ1-4	TRBV3-1	ASSFDVPGVLF
TRBJ1-4	TRBV9	ASGENEKLF
TRBJ1-5	TRBV12-3/TRBV12-4	ASSLGEPQH
TRBJ2-2	TRBV5-1	ASSLVQGDTGELF
TRBJ2-7	TRBV20-1	SATTGAYEQY
TRBJ2-2	TRBV28	ASSPPRTGDGGELF
TRBJ2-5	TRBV6-2/TRBV6-3	ASSLPDRQETQY
TRBJ2-3	TRBV4-1	ASSPTLGSDTQY
TRBJ2-3	TRBV5-1	ASSTGTGSDTQY
TRBJ2-7	TRBV20-1	SARDLAGGRREQY
TRBJ1-1	TRBV7-2	ASSLIALSGTEAF
TRBJ1-2	TRBV5-5	ASSLFQAINYGYT
TRBJ1-5	TRBV19	ASSTGGDQPQH
TRBJ2-3	TRBV4-3	ASSQDGASGSTDTQY
TRBJ1-3	TRBV4-3	ASSQDGADGNTIY
TRBJ1-2	TRBV7-9	ASSPPPGTGGLGYT
TRBJ1-4	TRBV6-6	ASSSGGSWKLF
TRBJ1-1	TRBV19	ACMRGGMNTEAF
TRBJ2-5	TRBV29-1	SVPESGETQY
TRBJ2-7	TRBV6-2/TRBV6-3	ASSQTGVFPYEQY
TRBJ2-4	TRBV5-1	ASSWRMGQTLNIQY
TRBJ1-1	TRBV6-5	ASRTGRVEAF
TRBJ1-1	TRBV12-3/TRBV12-4	ASSIRQYTEAF
TRBJ1-1	TRBV20-1	SASRGLVTEAF
TRBJ2-7	TRBV4-2	ASTSAWGQAAYEQY
TRBJ2-1	TRBV7-2	ASSFRRQGNEQF
TRBJ2-6	TRBV12-3/TRBV12-4	ASMLGANVLT
TRBJ2-2	TRBV7-2	ASSLVASQNTGELF
TRBJ2-1	TRBV4-3	ASSQESAVSSYNEQF
TRBJ2-7	TRBV27	ASSLSLAYEQY
TRBJ2-7	TRBV6-1	ASSEWDRGPYEQY
TRBJ2-3	TRBV29-1	SADRGGTDTQY
TRBJ2-5	TRBV5-1	ASSEILETIGTQY
TRBJ2-4	TRBV29-1	SPGRVGKNIQY
TRBJ1-5	TRBV19	ASSTWQGEIQPQH
TRBJ1-4	TRBV4-2	ASSQGAGTNEKLF
TRBJ1-5	TRBV20-1	SVPLAGQPQH
TRBJ2-3	TRBV4-3	ASSQEVRLAGVTDTQY
TRBJ1-2	TRBV5-1	ASSLDPDGANYGYT
TRBJ2-7	TRBV21-1	ASSNARGRLYEQY
TRBJ2-1	TRBV11-1	ASSFRDNEQF
TRBJ2-5	TRBV7-2	ASSFSLENQETQY
TRBJ1-2	TRBV7-2	ASSLGQRREGYT
TRBJ2-1	TRBV6-2/TRBV6-3	ASTGQVKLSGYNEQF
TRBJ1-5	TRBV3-1	ASSGGRFSNQPQH
TRBJ1-2	TRBV12-3/TRBV12-4	ASSSLGLWNYGYT
TRBJ2-5	TRBV7-9	ASSLARGVGGFGETQY
TRBJ1-2	TRBV20-1	SALTGAGNYGYT
TRBJ2-3	TRBV4-3	ASSRQGAALADTQY
TRBJ1-1	TRBV11-2	ASSLGVRTEAF
TRBJ1-5	TRBV7-4	ASSPRCAGGTGQPQH
TRBJ2-2	TRBV3-1	ASSQVGAAGEAGELF
TRBJ1-1	TRBV6-2/TRBV6-3	ASSYLPGNTEAF